This TCR beta chain stems from a study of beta chain features in type 1 diabetes. Study overall: Healthy donors and patients showed comparable age, gender and cell yields.

Points from the study as a whole: When Type 1 diabetes patients were examined, their TCRB CDR3s proved moderately but significantly shorter in all four CD4+ subsets. A potential influence of HLA type upon TCRB rearrangement remained unresolved herein.

As every portion of the isolated RNA was reverse transcribed, the sequencing read expressed TCRB transcripts. Clones were sequenced by immunoSEQ multiplex PCR, and TCRdb holds only the in-frame ones, with some missing. The repertoire includes some 200,000 clones, roughly 17% of them detected once, and 0.065% to 0.1% sits in the top ten. The trim removed 6 bases at V and 9 bases at J, leaving 14 bases unmatched. The germline CDR1 and CDR2 sequences are SGHDN and FVKESK. The CDR3 consists of 15 residues. This clone was seen only a few times. The target antigen is unknown. The source is a man aged 25 to 40 with type 1 diabetes. This chain joins TRBV14 and TRBJ2-1; 7 nucleotides agree with TRBD2. The sequencing input was naive CD4+ T cells from blood. CDR3 amino acids: CASSPGGHYWGEQFF. In DNA, the CDR3 is TGTGCCAGCAGTCCGGGAGGCCACTATTGGGGTGAGCAGTTCTTC.